This TCR beta chain was obtained from a study of T cell repertoires in cytomegalovirus infection. TCRdb ran MiXCR on the reads and lists one entry per CDR3 protein. The data contain 90,000 to 120,000 distinct CDR3 sequences, 20% to 30% of them singletons. The CDR3 runs 11 residues. Trimming removed 8 bases at V and 6 bases at J, with 13 bases between. CDR1 and CDR2 from the germline V gene are DFQATT and SNEGSKA (reference sequence). This clonotype has a handful of counts. This sequence joins TRBV20-1 and TRBJ1-1; no clear D. The sequencing sample was made of CD8+ T cells from PBMCs. This sequence was found in a human donor in good health (CMV status not recorded). Some clones in this sample may be carry-over from other donors' samples. CDR3 residues: CSLSTEAEAFF. The CDR3 nucleotides read TGCAGTCTCTCCACGGAGGCTGAAGCTTTCTTT.